This T cell receptor (beta chain) was sequenced during a study of regulatory T cells in long-lasting Graves disease. Study in general: Antithyroid drug intake by newly diagnosed Graves' patients had lasted under 3 months.

This clonotype has a count of ten or more. Time point reported: newly diagnosed GD, antithyroid drugs for less than 3 months. The TCR library was made from RNA that had been extracted from PBMCs in TRIzol. EDTA tubes held about 9.7 milliliters of peripheral blood from each patient. The germline V gene has CDR1 MNHNS and CDR2 SASEGT. With V trimmed by 6 bases and J by 4 bases, 16 bases remained unmatched. The CDR3 is 18 residues long. The TCR beta library used iRepertoire HTBI primers with Arm-PCR amplification of CDR3. TCRdb called the multiplex PCR reads again in MiXCR, with one record for every CDR3 protein. This sample carries about 500,000 distinct CDR3 sequences, approximately 12% of them seen once, and the ten largest clones take over 7%. These data were likewise used in another study, on T cells in Graves' hyperthyroidism and ophthalmopathy. From that paper: Blood also held most thyroid clonotypes expanded beyond 0.001.

The chain carries TRBV6-1 and TRBJ2-5; 11 positions agree with TRBD2. The sequencing used peripheral blood mononuclear cells (PBMCs), collected at new diagnosis, from a patient treated with antithyroid drugs. This clonotype was obtained from a woman under 40 with Graves disease. The CDR3: CASRKPRSGRAGGETQYF. In DNA form, the CDR3 reads TGTGCCAGCAGGAAACCTCGTAGCGGGAGGGCCGGAGGAGAGACCCAGTACTTC.